These T cell receptor beta chains were read from a single sample in a study of blood T cell repertoires in COVID-19. Sequenced by immunoSEQ multiplex PCR; TCRdb stores in-frame clones only, minus some. The sample contains tens of thousands of clones, approximately 79% of which appear only once. Source material: peripheral blood. The origin of the receptors is a man older than 75 with active or convalescent COVID-19. CDR3s include the opening cysteine and the closing phenylalanine or tryptophan. A D gene is named only where the DNA matches it firmly. A row's size may be missing; if present it is once, few, many or a size class.

J: TRBJ2-7
size: few
V: TRBV15
length: 13
D: .
CDR3: CATSRAPHYEQYF
DNA: TGTGCCACCAGCAGAGCCCCCCATTACGAGCAGTACTTC

J: TRBJ1-1
size: .
V: TRBV2
length: 14
D: .
CDR3: CASNRRRQNTEAFF
DNA: TGTGCCAGCAACCGGAGGCGACAAAACACTGAAGCTTTCTTT

J: TRBJ2-3
size: few
V: TRBV7-3
length: 15
D: .
CDR3: CASSLARGSTDTQYF
DNA: TGTGCCAGCAGCTTAGCCCGGGGGAGCACAGATACGCAGTATTTT

J: TRBJ2-5
size: .
V: TRBV12-5
length: 16
D: TRBD2
CDR3: CASGLGLASRKETQYF
DNA: TGTGCTAGTGGCCTTGGACTAGCGTCACGAAAAGAGACCCAGTACTTC

J: TRBJ2-2
size: once
V: TRBV6-5
length: 13
D: TRBD1
CDR3: CASSPQGSGELFF
DNA: TGTGCCAGCAGCCCACAGGGGTCCGGGGAGCTGTTTTTT

J: TRBJ2-1
size: .
V: TRBV5-1
length: 16
D: TRBD2
CDR3: CASSLVGGSRYNEQFF
DNA: TGCGCCAGCAGCTTGGTTGGCGGGAGTAGGTACAATGAGCAGTTCTTC

J: TRBJ2-5
size: .
V: TRBV3-1/TRBV3-2
length: 15
D: .
CDR3: CASSPRGQNQETQYF
DNA: TGTGCCAGCAGTCCCCGCGGTCAAAACCAAGAGACCCAGTACTTC

J: TRBJ1-1
size: .
V: TRBV5-1
length: 16
D: TRBD1
CDR3: CASSLDRDIKNTEAFF
DNA: TGCGCCAGCAGCTTAGACAGGGACATTAAGAACACTGAAGCTTTCTTT

J: TRBJ1-4
size: .
V: TRBV18
length: 14
D: .
CDR3: CASQETGGNEKLFF
DNA: TGTGCCAGCCAAGAGACAGGAGGTAATGAAAAACTGTTTTTT

J: TRBJ1-1
size: .
V: TRBV19
length: 13
D: .
CDR3: CATTRFGGPEAFF
DNA: TGTGCCACCACGAGATTCGGGGGACCTGAAGCTTTCTTT

J: TRBJ1-2
size: once
V: TRBV7-9
length: 16
D: TRBD1
CDR3: CASSPGMTGTPYGYTF
DNA: TGTGCCAGCAGTCCGGGGATGACAGGGACACCCTATGGCTACACCTTC

J: TRBJ2-2
size: .
V: TRBV19
length: 15
D: .
CDR3: CASSIGQQNTGELFF
DNA: TGTGCCAGTAGTATCGGACAGCAGAACACCGGGGAGCTGTTTTTT

J: TRBJ2-1
size: .
V: TRBV4-2
length: 16
D: .
CDR3: CASSQEQRSSYNEQFF
DNA: TGTGCCAGCAGCCAAGAACAAAGGAGCTCCTACAATGAGCAGTTCTTC

J: TRBJ2-1
size: .
V: TRBV10-3
length: 11
D: .
CDR3: CAIRRDNEQFF
DNA: TGTGCCATCAGACGCGACAATGAGCAGTTCTTC

J: TRBJ2-3
size: .
V: TRBV15
length: 16
D: TRBD1
CDR3: CATSPRTGGFSDTQYF
DNA: TGTGCCACCAGCCCACGGACAGGGGGCTTCTCAGATACGCAGTATTTT

J: TRBJ2-4
size: .
V: TRBV3-1/TRBV3-2
length: 14
D: .
CDR3: CASSQDLSNRGQYF
DNA: TGTGCCAGCAGCCAAGATTTGTCTAATAGGGGTCAGTACTTC

J: TRBJ2-5
size: .
V: TRBV24-1
length: 14
D: TRBD2
CDR3: CATGREGSGETQYF
DNA: TGTGCCACCGGCAGGGAGGGGTCGGGAGAGACCCAGTACTTC

J: TRBJ1-2
size: .
V: TRBV4-1
length: 15
D: .
CDR3: CASSQAQQANYGYTF
DNA: TGCGCCAGCAGCCAAGCCCAACAGGCCAACTATGGCTACACCTTC

J: TRBJ2-2
size: .
V: TRBV15
length: 14
D: .
CDR3: CATEKGSSSGELFF
DNA: TGTGCCACCGAGAAGGGGTCTTCTTCCGGGGAGCTGTTTTTT

J: TRBJ2-7
size: few
V: TRBV6-1
length: 14
D: .
CDR3: CASSEFPGAYEQYF
DNA: TGTGCCAGCAGTGAATTCCCGGGGGCCTACGAGCAGTACTTC

J: TRBJ2-7
size: .
V: TRBV9
length: 15
D: TRBD2
CDR3: CASNSYPSGGYEQYF
DNA: TGTGCCAGCAACTCTTATCCTAGCGGGGGCTACGAGCAGTACTTC

J: TRBJ1-2
size: .
V: TRBV7-2
length: 15
D: TRBD1
CDR3: CASSPSSRTGGTYTF
DNA: TGTGCCAGCAGCCCCTCATCCCGGACAGGGGGAACCTACACCTTC

J: TRBJ2-7
size: .
V: TRBV7-9
length: 14
D: TRBD1
CDR3: CASSLGQGAYEQYF
DNA: TGTGCCAGCAGCTTAGGACAGGGGGCCTACGAGCAGTACTTC

J: TRBJ1-4
size: .
V: TRBV5-1
length: 14
D: TRBD1
CDR3: CASSPDRDFEKLFF
DNA: TGCGCCAGCAGCCCCGACAGGGATTTTGAAAAACTGTTTTTT

J: TRBJ2-2
size: once
V: TRBV5-4
length: 13
D: .
CDR3: CASSLDLTGELFF
DNA: TGTGCCAGCAGCTTGGATCTAACCGGGGAGCTGTTTTTT

J: TRBJ2-7
size: .
V: TRBV5-1
length: 16
D: TRBD1
CDR3: CASGLGFMDRGYEQYF
DNA: TGCGCCAGCGGACTGGGGTTTATGGACAGGGGGTACGAGCAGTACTTC

J: TRBJ2-3
size: .
V: TRBV19
length: 11
D: .
CDR3: CASRSSDTQYF
DNA: TGTGCCAGCCGGTCTTCGGATACGCAGTATTTT

J: TRBJ1-5
size: once
V: TRBV6-1
length: 17
D: .
CDR3: CASSDDTGPRGNQPQHF
DNA: TGTGCCAGCAGTGACGATACCGGGCCTAGAGGGAATCAGCCCCAGCATTTT

J: TRBJ1-2
size: .
V: TRBV15
length: 12
D: .
CDR3: CATTRWEDGYTF
DNA: TGTGCCACCACCCGATGGGAGGATGGCTACACCTTC

J: TRBJ2-3
size: .
V: TRBV4-2
length: 17
D: TRBD1
CDR3: CASSQPPGQGKADTQYF
DNA: TGTGCCAGCAGCCAGCCGCCCGGACAGGGGAAGGCAGATACGCAGTATTTT

J: TRBJ2-2
size: .
V: TRBV11-2
length: 14
D: TRBD1
CDR3: CASSLSPGTGMLFF
DNA: TGTGCCAGCAGCTTGTCTCCCGGGACAGGGATGCTGTTTTTT

J: TRBJ1-4
size: .
V: TRBV12-3/TRBV12-4
length: 13
D: .
CDR3: CASSTTTDEKLFF
DNA: TGTGCCAGCAGCACGACTACGGATGAAAAACTGTTTTTT

J: TRBJ2-1
size: few
V: TRBV28
length: 16
D: TRBD2
CDR3: CASSFYGGRALNEQFF
DNA: TGTGCCAGCAGTTTCTATGGCGGGAGGGCCCTCAATGAGCAGTTCTTC

J: TRBJ2-7
size: .
V: TRBV5-1
length: 15
D: .
CDR3: CASSSPIDGIYEQYF
DNA: TGCGCCAGCAGCTCCCCTATCGACGGGATATACGAGCAGTACTTC

J: TRBJ2-1
size: .
V: TRBV5-1
length: 15
D: TRBD1
CDR3: CASSIGQGIGNEQFF
DNA: TGCGCCAGCAGCATCGGACAGGGGATAGGGAATGAGCAGTTCTTC

J: TRBJ2-1
size: .
V: TRBV6-5
length: 15
D: TRBD2
CDR3: CASSLAGESYNEQFF
DNA: TGTGCCAGCAGTTTAGCGGGGGAATCCTACAATGAGCAGTTCTTC

J: TRBJ2-7
size: .
V: TRBV19
length: 14
D: .
CDR3: CASSILAEPYEQYF
DNA: TGTGCCAGTAGTATCTTAGCGGAACCCTACGAGCAGTACTTC

J: TRBJ2-7
size: .
V: TRBV3-1/TRBV3-2
length: 14
D: TRBD1
CDR3: CASSTSTGAVEQYF
DNA: TGTGCCAGCAGCACCTCCACAGGGGCCGTCGAGCAGTACTTC

J: TRBJ2-1
size: once
V: TRBV2
length: 15
D: TRBD2
CDR3: CASSGLAGGPYEQFF
DNA: TGTGCCAGCAGTGGACTAGCGGGGGGGCCGTATGAGCAGTTCTTC

J: TRBJ1-1
size: few
V: TRBV6-1
length: 15
D: .
CDR3: CASKGPGGTNTEAFF
DNA: TGTGCCAGCAAAGGACCCGGGGGGACGAACACTGAAGCTTTCTTT

J: TRBJ1-1
size: .
V: TRBV5-6
length: 13
D: TRBD1
CDR3: CASSLARGLEAFF
DNA: TGTGCCAGCAGCTTGGCCAGGGGGCTGGAAGCTTTCTTT

J: TRBJ2-4
size: .
V: TRBV28
length: 15
D: TRBD2
CDR3: CASSLAGVGLNIQYF
DNA: TGTGCCAGCAGTTTAGCGGGGGTTGGGCTAAACATTCAGTACTTC

J: TRBJ2-1
size: few
V: TRBV6-5
length: 15
D: TRBD1
CDR3: CASSSRDRSYNEQFF
DNA: TGTGCCAGCAGTTCCCGGGACAGATCCTACAATGAGCAGTTCTTC

J: TRBJ1-5
size: .
V: TRBV1
length: 18
D: .
CDR3: CTSSQAPRSGQGRQPQHF
DNA: TGCACCAGCAGCCAAGCCCCGCGGTCGGGACAGGGGAGGCAGCCCCAGCATTTT

J: TRBJ1-2
size: .
V: TRBV10-3
length: 14
D: TRBD1
CDR3: CATRTGGIDYGYTF
DNA: TGTGCCACAAGGACAGGGGGCATTGACTATGGCTACACCTTC

J: TRBJ1-2
size: .
V: TRBV7-9
length: 16
D: TRBD1
CDR3: CASSSMPGQRFYGYTF
DNA: TGTGCCAGCAGCTCAATGCCGGGACAGAGATTTTATGGCTACACCTTC

J: TRBJ2-2
size: .
V: TRBV6-5
length: 14
D: TRBD1
CDR3: CASRGQGGTGELFF
DNA: TGTGCCAGCAGGGGACAGGGGGGCACCGGGGAGCTGTTTTTT

J: TRBJ2-1
size: .
V: TRBV5-6
length: 14
D: TRBD2
CDR3: CAGTGTSGGAEQFF
DNA: TGTGCCGGTACCGGGACTAGCGGGGGGGCGGAGCAGTTCTTC

J: TRBJ2-7
size: few
V: TRBV4-1
length: 13
D: .
CDR3: CASSEIQGNEQYF
DNA: TGCGCCAGCAGCGAGATACAGGGCAATGAGCAGTACTTC

J: TRBJ1-6
size: .
V: TRBV5-4
length: 15
D: .
CDR3: CASSLAGQGNSPLHF
DNA: TGTGCCAGCAGCTTGGCAGGCCAGGGCAATTCACCCCTCCACTTT

J: TRBJ1-5
size: few
V: TRBV4-1
length: 15
D: .
CDR3: CASSLWEMGNQPQHF
DNA: TGCGCCAGCAGCCTCTGGGAGATGGGCAATCAGCCCCAGCATTTT

J: TRBJ2-3
size: .
V: TRBV3-1/TRBV3-2
length: 16
D: TRBD2
CDR3: CASSQVVGGGTDTQYF
DNA: TGTGCCAGCAGCCAAGTTGTGGGAGGGGGCACAGATACGCAGTATTTT

J: TRBJ2-6
size: .
V: TRBV4-1
length: 16
D: .
CDR3: CASSQDRSSGANVLTF
DNA: TGCGCCAGCAGCCAAGACCGGTCGTCTGGGGCCAACGTCCTGACTTTC